A single sample gave rise to the 22 T cell receptor beta chains below, sequenced in a study of blood T cell repertoires in COVID-19. The method was immunoSEQ multiplex PCR; TCRdb's version includes in-frame clones alone and lacks a portion of them. The sample carries under 200,000 clones, approximately 90% recorded once. The sequencing input was peripheral blood. All receptors derive from a man aged 18 to 35 with active or convalescent COVID-19.

The chain is built from TRBV6-5 and TRBJ1-2, with 10 bases matching TRBD1. From germline, CDR1 is MNHEY and CDR2 SVGAGI. There are 13 residues in the CDR3. Here the CDR3 DNA reads TGTGCAGAAAGCGACAGGGGGCTTCGTGGCTACACCTTC. Its translation is CAESDRGLRGYTF.

The rearrangement joins TRBV11-3 to TRBJ2-1, with 10 bases identical to TRBD2. Germline CDR1 and CDR2: SGHNT and YENEEA. Losses at the gene ends were 4 bases for V and 3 bases for J; bases not matched to a gene: 6. The length of the CDR3 is 16 residues. The CDR3 bases are TGTGCCAGCAGCTCAACGAGCGGGAGGGACTACAATGAGCAGTTCTTC. This gives the protein CASSSTSGRDYNEQFF.

This clone was seen a single time. The rearrangement joins TRBV19 to TRBJ1-5; D may be TRBD1 (6 bases). This CDR3 has 15 amino acids. Trimming shortened V by 5 bases and J by 7 bases, and 18 bases separated the two germline ends. Germline assignment: CDR1 LNHDA and CDR2 SQIVND (reference sequence). For the CDR3, the DNA is TGTGCCAGTAGTCCCCAGGGGCAGTCCTACCAGCCCCAGCATTTT. Residues: CASSPQGQSYQPQHF.

The V call is TRBV11-3, the J call TRBJ1-2; no firm D call. Germline values: CDR1 SGHNT, CDR2 YENEEA. Trimming shortened V by 5 bases and J by 13 bases, and 17 bases separated the two germline ends. CDR3 size: 12 residues. The CDR3 here is CASSPGRETRTF. CDR3 nucleotides: TGTGCCAGCAGCCCTGGCCGGGAGACTCGCACCTTC.

CDR3 nucleotide sequence: TGTGCCAGCAGCTCCTACGGCGGGACTAGCGGCACAGATACGCAGTATTTT. This sequence encodes CASSSYGGTSGTDTQYF. The J gene is TRBJ2-3, the V gene TRBV5-5, with 10 bases aligning to TRBD2. Germline CDR1 and CDR2: SGHKS and YYEKEE (reference sequence). This CDR3 comprises 17 residues. V lost 3 bases to trimming and J lost 1 base; unmatched junction nucleotides: 8.

The gene calls are TRBV28 and TRBJ2-3, with 9 positions matching TRBD1. V lost 5 bases, J lost 6 bases, and 9 bases stayed unmatched. Germline CDR1 MDHEN, CDR2 SYDVKM. There are 15 residues in the CDR3. This CDR3 reads CASSRGTGQVDTQYF. CDR3 nucleotides: TGTGCCAGCAGTCGGGGGACAGGGCAAGTCGATACGCAGTATTTT.

The chain recombines TRBV6-2 or TRBV6-3 with TRBJ2-2; D not certain. This CDR3 region has 14 residues. The germline V gene encodes CDR1 MNHEY and CDR2 SVGEGT. Trimming pared 4 bases from V and 2 bases from J, leaving 8 bases between. CDR3 nucleotide sequence: TGTGCCAGCAGTTTAGAACCAAACACCGGGGAGCTGTTTTTT. This codes for CASSLEPNTGELFF.

This chain uses TRBV2 with TRBJ1-5; D is uncertain. The CDR3 runs 15 residues. V dropped 3 bases and J dropped 4 bases, with 13 bases sitting between them. CDR1 is SNHLY and CDR2 is FYNNEI in the germline V gene. Here the CDR3 reads CASSESEGWNQPQHF. Written as DNA, the CDR3 is TGTGCCAGCAGTGAGTCTGAGGGTTGGAATCAGCCCCAGCATTTT.

The J gene is TRBJ1-4, the V gene TRBV6-5, with TRBD1 identical over 8 bases. With 6 bases clipped from V and 8 bases from J, the junction kept 11 bases outside the gene matches. Germline loops: CDR1 MNHEY, CDR2 SVGAGI. The CDR3 contains 15 residues. The CDR3 loop is CASRGTGLRREKLFF. Written as DNA, the CDR3 is TGTGCCAGCAGAGGGACAGGCCTGCGGAGAGAAAAACTGTTTTTT.

This chain joins TRBV5-1 and TRBJ2-3; 8 positions agree with TRBD2. Per the germline V gene, CDR1 is SGHRS and CDR2 is YFSETQ. J gave up 6 bases and V 4 bases, and 13 bases lay outside the gene matches. CDR3 length: 16 residues. The CDR3 is CASSPPAIAGLDTQYF. CDR3 DNA sequence: TGCGCCAGCAGCCCACCAGCGATAGCGGGATTGGATACGCAGTATTTT.

This clone was seen ten or more times. The CDR3 nucleotides read TGTGCCAGCAGCAAAAACCTAGGTGGCTACGAGCAGTACTTC. It yields the protein CASSKNLGGYEQYF. The chain combines TRBV2 with TRBJ2-7, with no clear D. The CDR3 spans 14 residues. The germline V and J ends were trimmed by 6 bases and 3 bases, with 15 bases remaining between them. CDR1 is SNHLY, CDR2 FYNNEI, per germline. The variable domain in full, completed from reference TRBV2 and TRBJ2-7, reads EPEVTQTPSHQVTQMGQEVILRCVPISNHLYFYWYRQILGQKVEFLVSFYNNEISEKSEIFDDQFSVERPDGSNFTLKIRSTKLEDSAMYFCASSKNLGGYEQYFGPGTRLTVT.

The chain recombines TRBV6-1 with TRBJ1-5; 7 bases are a match to TRBD1. This CDR3 is built from 22 residues. Unmatched junction bases numbered 22, after V lost 2 bases and J lost 0 bases. Germline values: CDR1 MNHNS, CDR2 SASEGT. CDR3 in amino acids: CASSEFWTGDSPRKYSNQPQHF. The CDR3 region has the DNA TGTGCCAGCAGTGAATTTTGGACAGGTGATTCGCCCCGAAAGTATAGCAATCAGCCCCAGCATTTT.

This clone was seen a handful of times. The V gene is TRBV5-1, the J gene TRBJ1-2; TRBD1 agrees at 7 bases. The CDR3 extends over 16 amino acids. J lost 5 bases, V lost 0 bases, and 10 bases had no gene match. Germline values: CDR1 SGHRS, CDR2 YFSETQ. CDR3 region: CASSLGPTGLGYGYTF. CDR3 sequence (DNA): TGCGCCAGCAGCTTGGGACCGACAGGGTTGGGGTATGGCTACACCTTC.

CDR3 in DNA: TGTGCCAGCTCACCCCTACGGGCCTACGAGCAGTACTTC. Translation: CASSPLRAYEQYF. This sequence joins TRBV18 and TRBJ2-7; D not certain. The ends were cut back, 3 bases at V and 2 bases at J, with 8 bases in the middle. In germline, CDR1 is KGHSH, CDR2 LQKENI. CDR3 size: 13 residues.

The V call is TRBV28, the J call TRBJ1-1; 9 positions agree with TRBD1. After removal of 5 bases from V and 5 bases from J, the junction contained 6 bases not matched to a gene. Germline CDR1 and CDR2: MDHEN and SYDVKM. The CDR3 extends over 14 amino acids. CDR3 in amino acids: CASSLGTGRTEAFF. The CDR3 DNA reads as TGTGCCAGCAGTCTAGGGACAGGGCGGACTGAAGCTTTCTTT.

V usage is TRBV6-5 and J usage is TRBJ1-1; D is uncertain. From germline, CDR1 is MNHEY and CDR2 SVGAGI. The V end lost 5 bases, the J end lost 5 bases, and 15 bases lay between the germline ends. CDR3 length: 14 amino acids. DNA for the CDR3: TGTGCCAGCAGTAGAGGGTTCGTTGGAACTGAAGCTTTCTTT. Its translation is CASSRGFVGTEAFF.

J is TRBJ2-5 and V is TRBV5-1, with 12 bases fitting TRBD2. Trimming took 4 bases from V and 2 from J; bases not matched to a gene: 6. Per germline, CDR1 SGHRS and CDR2 YFSETQ. The CDR3 has 16 residues. The CDR3 sequence: CASSPSGGDLQETQYF. CDR3 DNA: TGCGCCAGCAGCCCTAGCGGGGGGGACTTACAAGAGACCCAGTACTTC.

V gene TRBV6-5 combines with J gene TRBJ1-2; no definite D call. CDR3 length: 14 amino acids. With 3 bases removed from V and 8 bases from J, the gap between germline ends came to 16 bases. Germline CDR1 is MNHEY and CDR2 is SVGAGI. DNA of the CDR3: TGTGCCAGCAGTTATGATGTGAGTGGAGGGGGCTACACCTTC. Its protein product is CASSYDVSGGGYTF.

The V call is TRBV7-2, the J call TRBJ2-5; the D gene is possibly TRBD2 (7 bases). There are 16 residues in the CDR3. Trimming cost V 2 bases and J 2 bases, with 15 bases left between them. Germline V gene sequence: CDR1 SGHTA, CDR2 FQGNSA. The CDR3 DNA sequence: TGTGCCAGCAGCTTACACAGGGAGGGCGGGCAAGAGACCCAGTACTTC. It translates to CASSLHREGGQETQYF.

V gene TRBV9 combines with J gene TRBJ2-2, with D possibly matching TRBD2 (5 bases). Germline V gives CDR1 SGDLS, CDR2 YYNGEE. The V end was cut by 0 bases, the J end by 3 bases, with 15 bases between. The CDR3 totals 17 residues. CDR3 amino acids: CASSVALATIDTGELFF. The CDR3 region has the DNA TGTGCCAGCAGCGTAGCTTTAGCGACTATAGACACCGGGGAGCTGTTTTTT.

This clone was found once. The chain joins TRBV19 to TRBJ1-2; D perhaps matches TRBD1 (5 bases). CDR1 and CDR2 (germline): LNHDA, SQIVND (reference sequence). The CDR3 spans 15 residues. Trimming removed 3 bases at V and 4 bases at J, with 15 bases between. CDR3 coding DNA: TGTGCCAGTAGTATGGCGTTACAGGTCCGCTATGGCTACACCTTC. Translation: CASSMALQVRYGYTF. The whole variable domain, remainder taken from reference TRBV19 and TRBJ1-2, is DGGITQSPKYLFRKEGQNVTLSCEQNLNHDAMYWYRQDPGQGLRLIYYSQIVNDFQKGDIAEGYSVSREKKESFPLTVTSAQKNPTAFYLCASSMALQVRYGYTFGSGTRLTVV.

V usage is TRBV27 and J usage is TRBJ2-7; D not certain. The CDR3 is 11 residues long. Germline V CDR1 and CDR2: MNHEY, SMNVEV (reference sequence). V was pared by 5 bases and J by 2 bases, with 4 bases between. CDR3 in DNA: TGTGCCAGCAGTCCCACCTACGAGCAGTACGTC. It codes for CASSPTYEQYV.